A selection of T cell receptor beta chains follows, all from one sample in a study of T cell changes during pregnancy in multiple sclerosis. TCRdb keeps only in-frame clones here, not all; method: immunoSEQ multiplex PCR. The sample yields fewer than 55,000 clones, 70% to 90% seen once. The sequencing here drew on peripheral blood, taken in the first trimester of pregnancy. All receptors come from a female donor with multiple sclerosis, enrolled in a pregnancy study. Both conserved end residues are part of each CDR3. A D gene is named only where the DNA matches it firmly. Clone size, where shown, is once, few, many, or a class for clones that have expanded.

>TRBV6-6|TRBJ1-4|few|.
CASSRTLEKLFF
TGTGCCAGCAGTCGGACTTTAGAAAAACTGTTTTTT
>TRBV9|TRBJ2-7|.|TRBD1
CASSVGTAGAYEQYF
TGTGCCAGCAGCGTGGGGACAGCAGGCGCCTACGAGCAGTACTTC
>TRBV7-9|TRBJ1-5|.|.
CASSSTTGQPQHF
TGTGCCAGCAGCTCAACTACAGGGCAGCCCCAGCATTTT
>TRBV7-9|TRBJ2-5|.|.
CASSFLGEETQYF
TGTGCCAGCAGCTTTCTGGGAGAAGAGACCCAGTACTTC
>TRBV27|TRBJ1-6|.|.
CASSPFPGVSNSPLHF
TGTGCCAGCAGTCCGTTCCCCGGGGTCTCTAATTCACCCCTCCACTTT
>TRBV9|TRBJ2-3|.|TRBD1
CASNQQGKDTQYF
TGTGCCAGCAACCAACAGGGGAAGGATACGCAGTATTTT
>TRBV7-9|TRBJ1-2|.|.
CASSRVGDGYTF
TGTGCCAGCAGCCGAGTCGGGGATGGCTACACCTTC
>TRBV10-1|TRBJ2-7|.|TRBD1
CASSSSDRGPFYEQYF
TGCGCCAGCAGTTCCTCGGACAGGGGCCCATTCTACGAGCAGTACTTC
>TRBV5-1|TRBJ2-3|.|TRBD2
CASSSQLAGGPDTQYF
TGCGCCAGCAGCTCGCAACTAGCGGGGGGCCCAGATACGCAGTATTTT
>TRBV10-1|TRBJ2-3|.|.
CASSGTGLTLYF
TGCGCCAGCAGTGGTACAGGGTTAACCCTCTATTTT
>TRBV5-1|TRBJ2-5|.|.
CASRRTTQETQYF
TGCGCCAGCAGACGAACTACTCAAGAGACCCAGTACTTC
>TRBV30|TRBJ1-2|.|.
CAWGAYRARYGYTF
TGTGCCTGGGGGGCTTACAGGGCTCGCTATGGCTACACCTTC
>TRBV5-1|TRBJ2-6|.|TRBD2
CASSLYRLAGGDFGANVLTF
TGCGCCAGCAGCTTGTATCGGCTAGCGGGGGGGGACTTTGGGGCCAACGTCCTGACTTTC